A selection of T cell receptor beta chains follows, all from one sample in a study of cytomegalovirus exposure and HLA in healthy donors. The data were produced by immunoSEQ multiplex PCR, yet TCRdb's version contains in-frame clones alone and is incomplete. The sample holds roughly 180,000 clones, roughly 86% seen once. Material for sequencing was PBMCs. The receptor set was obtained from a man younger than 45 in good health and CMV-seropositive. Each CDR3 is given with its conserved first and last residue. A D gene is named only where the DNA matches it firmly. Size values are once, few and many counts, or a class for expanded clones, and some rows have none.

CDR3 protein: CASSFPPGGQDEQFF
CDR3 DNA: TGTGCCAGCAGCTTCCCTCCGGGGGGTCAGGATGAGCAGTTCTTC
J gene: TRBJ2-1
D gene: TRBD2
clone size: NA
V gene: TRBV7-3

CDR3 protein: CASSYMWEGNTEAFF
CDR3 DNA: TGTGCCAGCAGTTATATGTGGGAAGGGAACACTGAAGCTTTCTTT
J gene: TRBJ1-1
D gene: NA
clone size: NA
V gene: TRBV6-5

CDR3 protein: CASSQDSYEQYF
CDR3 DNA: TGTGCCAGCAGCCAAGACTCCTACGAGCAGTACTTC
J gene: TRBJ2-7
D gene: NA
clone size: few
V gene: TRBV14

CDR3 protein: CASMRTGSYEQYF
CDR3 DNA: TGTGCCAGCATGCGGACAGGTTCCTACGAGCAGTACTTC
J gene: TRBJ2-7
D gene: TRBD1
clone size: NA
V gene: TRBV27

CDR3 protein: CASRTGQVGNQPQHF
CDR3 DNA: TGTGCCAGCAGAACGGGACAGGTTGGGAATCAGCCCCAGCATTTT
J gene: TRBJ1-5
D gene: TRBD1
clone size: NA
V gene: TRBV28

CDR3 protein: CASSDTSGPGTQYF
CDR3 DNA: TGTGCCAGCAGCGACACTAGCGGCCCCGGTACGCAGTATTTT
J gene: TRBJ2-3
D gene: TRBD2
clone size: NA
V gene: TRBV9

CDR3 protein: CASRPGANTGELFF
CDR3 DNA: TGTGCCAGCAGGCCGGGCGCGAACACCGGGGAGCTGTTTTTT
J gene: TRBJ2-2
D gene: NA
clone size: NA
V gene: TRBV6-5

CDR3 protein: CASSFPLTEAFF
CDR3 DNA: TGTGCCAGCAGTTTCCCCCTCACTGAAGCTTTCTTT
J gene: TRBJ1-1
D gene: NA
clone size: NA
V gene: TRBV6-5

CDR3 protein: CASSQARGRGFGEQFF
CDR3 DNA: TGCGCCAGCAGCCAAGCCCGGGGGCGCGGGTTTGGTGAGCAGTTCTTC
J gene: TRBJ2-1
D gene: NA
clone size: NA
V gene: TRBV4-3

CDR3 protein: CASFSPGGVAGGYEQYF
CDR3 DNA: TGTGCCAGCTTTTCCCCAGGAGGGGTAGCGGGAGGGTACGAGCAGTACTTC
J gene: TRBJ2-7
D gene: TRBD2
clone size: NA
V gene: TRBV28

CDR3 protein: CASSLPGVLSYEQYF
CDR3 DNA: TGTGCCAGCAGCTTACCCGGAGTGTTGTCCTACGAGCAGTACTTC
J gene: TRBJ2-7
D gene: NA
clone size: NA
V gene: TRBV7-2

CDR3 protein: CASSWGGEKLFF
CDR3 DNA: TGTGCCAGCAGTTGGGGAGGTGAAAAACTGTTTTTT
J gene: TRBJ1-4
D gene: NA
clone size: NA
V gene: TRBV27